Sequencing of this T cell receptor beta chain was carried out in a study of cytomegalovirus exposure and HLA in healthy donors. Study-wide results and limits: The classifier reportedly diagnosed cytomegalovirus status with high specificity and sensitivity.

V was clipped by 0 bases and J by 7 bases; unmatched bases: 8. The germline gives CDR1 LGHNA, CDR2 YNFKEQ. CDR3 length: 16 residues. The PCR ran on 60 Vbeta and 13 Jbeta primers. Sequenced by immunoSEQ multiplex PCR; TCRdb stores in-frame clones only, minus some. The sample holds some 170,000 clones, 60% to 80% seen once. Remarks on this clone: Its cognate antigen is unknown.

The J gene is TRBJ2-1, the V gene TRBV4-2, with 8 bases fitting TRBD2. The sequence was obtained from a man younger than 35 in good health and CMV-seropositive. The material sequenced was PBMCs. The CDR3 DNA sequence: TGTGCCAGCAGCCAAGATACTACGGGAGGGTGGAATGAGCAGTTCTTC. Protein product: CASSQDTTGGWNEQFF.